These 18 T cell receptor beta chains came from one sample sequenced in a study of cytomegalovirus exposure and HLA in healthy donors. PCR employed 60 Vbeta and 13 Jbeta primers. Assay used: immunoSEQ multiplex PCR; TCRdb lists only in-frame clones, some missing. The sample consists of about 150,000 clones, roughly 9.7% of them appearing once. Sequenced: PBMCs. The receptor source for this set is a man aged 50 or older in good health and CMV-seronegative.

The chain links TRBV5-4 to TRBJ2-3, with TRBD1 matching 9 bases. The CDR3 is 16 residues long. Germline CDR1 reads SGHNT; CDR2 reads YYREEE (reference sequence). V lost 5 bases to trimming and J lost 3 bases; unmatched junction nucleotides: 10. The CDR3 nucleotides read TGTGCCAGCAGTTTACAGGGGGCGATAGGTACAGATACGCAGTATTTT. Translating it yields CASSLQGAIGTDTQYF.

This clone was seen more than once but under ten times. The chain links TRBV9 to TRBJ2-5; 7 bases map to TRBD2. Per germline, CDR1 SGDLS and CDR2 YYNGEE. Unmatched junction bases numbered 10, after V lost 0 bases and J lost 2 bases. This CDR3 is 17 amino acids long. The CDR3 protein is CASSVAGGGAGQETQYF. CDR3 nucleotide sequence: TGTGCCAGCAGCGTAGCTGGGGGGGGAGCGGGACAAGAGACCCAGTACTTC. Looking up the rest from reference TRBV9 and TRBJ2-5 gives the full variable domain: DSGVTQTPKHLITATGQRVTLRCSPRSGDLSVYWYQQSLDQGLQFLIQYYNGEERAKGNILERFSAQQFPDLHSELNLSSLELGDSALYFCASSVAGGGAGQETQYFGPGTRLLVL.

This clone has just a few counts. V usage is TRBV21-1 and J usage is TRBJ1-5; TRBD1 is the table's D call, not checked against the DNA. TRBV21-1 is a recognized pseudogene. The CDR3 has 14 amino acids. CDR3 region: CASSKVHSNQPQHF. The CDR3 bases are TGTGCCAGCAGCAAAGTTCATAGCAATCAGCCCCAGCATTTT.

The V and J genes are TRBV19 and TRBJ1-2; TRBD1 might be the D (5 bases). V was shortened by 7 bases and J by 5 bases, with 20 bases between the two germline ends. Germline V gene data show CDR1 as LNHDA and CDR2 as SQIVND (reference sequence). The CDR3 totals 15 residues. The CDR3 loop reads CASTPGAHSWYGYTF. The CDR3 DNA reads TGTGCCAGTACCCCTGGGGCACACTCATGGTATGGCTACACCTTC.

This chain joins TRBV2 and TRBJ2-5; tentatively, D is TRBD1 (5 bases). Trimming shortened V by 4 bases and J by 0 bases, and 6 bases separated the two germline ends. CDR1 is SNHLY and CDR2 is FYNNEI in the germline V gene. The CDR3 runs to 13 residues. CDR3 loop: CASSGTNQETQYF. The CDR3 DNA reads TGTGCCAGCAGTGGGACAAACCAAGAGACCCAGTACTTC. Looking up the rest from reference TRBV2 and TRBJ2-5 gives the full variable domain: EPEVTQTPSHQVTQMGQEVILRCVPISNHLYFYWYRQILGQKVEFLVSFYNNEISEKSEIFDDQFSVERPDGSNFTLKIRSTKLEDSAMYFCASSGTNQETQYFGPGTRLLVL.

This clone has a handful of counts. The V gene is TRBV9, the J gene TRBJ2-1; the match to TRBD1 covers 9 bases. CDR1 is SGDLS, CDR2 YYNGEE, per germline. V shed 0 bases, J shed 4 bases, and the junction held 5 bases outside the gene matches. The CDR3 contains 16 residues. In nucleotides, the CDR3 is TGTGCCAGCAGCGTAGCGGACAGGGGAGGGTACAATGAGCAGTTCTTC. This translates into CASSVADRGGYNEQFF.

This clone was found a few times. The CDR3 bases are TGTGCCAGCAGCACCGGGGAGCTTGAGCAGTTCTTC. Its translation: CASSTGELEQFF. The chain uses TRBV11-2 and TRBJ2-1; weak D call: TRBD2 (5 bases). There are 12 residues in the CDR3. Trimming took 5 bases from V and 9 from J, leaving 11 bases between them. Germline values: CDR1 SGHAT, CDR2 FQNNGV.

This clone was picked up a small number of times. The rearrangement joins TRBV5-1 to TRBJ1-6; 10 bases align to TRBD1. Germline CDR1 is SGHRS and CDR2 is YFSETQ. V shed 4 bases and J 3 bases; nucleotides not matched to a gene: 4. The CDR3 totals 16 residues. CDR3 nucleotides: TGCGCCAGCAGCGACAGGGGGCGAGACTATAATTCACCCCTCCACTTT. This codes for CASSDRGRDYNSPLHF.

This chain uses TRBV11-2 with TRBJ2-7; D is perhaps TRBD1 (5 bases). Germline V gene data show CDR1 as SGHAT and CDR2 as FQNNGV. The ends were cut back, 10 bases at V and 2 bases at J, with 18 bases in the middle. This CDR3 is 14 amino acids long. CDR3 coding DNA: TGTGCCACCTCCAGGACAATTTCAACCTACGAGCAGTACTTC. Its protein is CATSRTISTYEQYF.

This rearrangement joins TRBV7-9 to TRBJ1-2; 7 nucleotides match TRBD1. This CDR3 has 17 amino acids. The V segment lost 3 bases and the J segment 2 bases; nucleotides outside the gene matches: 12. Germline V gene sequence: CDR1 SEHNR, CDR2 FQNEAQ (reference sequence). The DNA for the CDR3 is TGTGCCAGCAGCTTCGGATCCAGGGGGGTTCTCAACTATGGCTACACCTTC. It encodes CASSFGSRGVLNYGYTF.

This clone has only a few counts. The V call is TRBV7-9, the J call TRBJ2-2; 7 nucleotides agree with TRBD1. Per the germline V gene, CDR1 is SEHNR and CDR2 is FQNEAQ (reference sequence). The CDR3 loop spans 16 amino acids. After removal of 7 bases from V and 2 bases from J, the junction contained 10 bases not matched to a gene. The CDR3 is CASIDQGQNNTGELFF. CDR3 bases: TGTGCCAGCATCGACCAGGGACAGAATAACACCGGGGAGCTGTTTTTT.

CDR3 loop: CASTSWRTSGSDEQFF. The DNA for the CDR3 is TGTGCCAGCACCTCATGGCGGACTAGCGGGAGCGATGAGCAGTTCTTC. The chain carries TRBV7-7 and TRBJ2-1; 13 nucleotides agree with TRBD2. The CDR3 is 16 residues long. With V trimmed by 7 bases and J by 8 bases, 11 bases remained unmatched. Germline V gives CDR1 SSHAT, CDR2 FNYEAQ (reference sequence).

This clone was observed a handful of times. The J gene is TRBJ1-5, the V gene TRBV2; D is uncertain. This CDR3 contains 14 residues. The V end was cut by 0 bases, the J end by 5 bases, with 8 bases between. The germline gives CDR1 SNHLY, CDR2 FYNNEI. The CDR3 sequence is CASSEARVDQPQHF. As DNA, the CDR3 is TGTGCCAGCAGTGAAGCGAGGGTGGATCAGCCCCAGCATTTT.

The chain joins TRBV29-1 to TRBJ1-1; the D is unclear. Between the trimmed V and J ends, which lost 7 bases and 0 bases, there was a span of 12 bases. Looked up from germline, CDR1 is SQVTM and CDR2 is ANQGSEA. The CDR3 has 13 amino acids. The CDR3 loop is CSASQTMNTEAFF. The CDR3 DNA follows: TGCAGCGCTTCACAGACCATGAACACTGAAGCTTTCTTT.

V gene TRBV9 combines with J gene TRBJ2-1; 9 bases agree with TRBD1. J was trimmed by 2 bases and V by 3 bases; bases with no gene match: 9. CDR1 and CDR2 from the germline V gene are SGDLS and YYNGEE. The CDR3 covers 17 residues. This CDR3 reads CASSAQQGANPYNEQFF. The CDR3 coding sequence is TGTGCCAGCAGCGCCCAACAGGGGGCAAACCCCTACAATGAGCAGTTCTTC.

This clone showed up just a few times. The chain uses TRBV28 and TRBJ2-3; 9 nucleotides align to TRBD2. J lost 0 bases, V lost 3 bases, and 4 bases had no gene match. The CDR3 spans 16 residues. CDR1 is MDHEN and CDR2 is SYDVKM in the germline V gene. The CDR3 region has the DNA TGTGCCAGCAGTTTTGGCGGGAGGGCTAGCACAGATACGCAGTATTTT. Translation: CASSFGGRASTDTQYF.

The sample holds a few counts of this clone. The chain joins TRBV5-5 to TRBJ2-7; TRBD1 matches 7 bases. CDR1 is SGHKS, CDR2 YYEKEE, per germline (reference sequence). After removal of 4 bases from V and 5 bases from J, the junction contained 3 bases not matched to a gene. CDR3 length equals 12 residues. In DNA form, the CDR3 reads TGTGCCAGCAGCCCCGGGACAGACGAGCAGTACTTC. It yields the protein CASSPGTDEQYF.

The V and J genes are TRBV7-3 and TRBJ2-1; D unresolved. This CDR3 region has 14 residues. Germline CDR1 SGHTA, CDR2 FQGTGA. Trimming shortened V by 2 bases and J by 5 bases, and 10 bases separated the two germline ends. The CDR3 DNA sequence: TGTGCCAGCAGCTTATCTCGCCCGGACAATGAGCAGTTCTTC. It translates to CASSLSRPDNEQFF.